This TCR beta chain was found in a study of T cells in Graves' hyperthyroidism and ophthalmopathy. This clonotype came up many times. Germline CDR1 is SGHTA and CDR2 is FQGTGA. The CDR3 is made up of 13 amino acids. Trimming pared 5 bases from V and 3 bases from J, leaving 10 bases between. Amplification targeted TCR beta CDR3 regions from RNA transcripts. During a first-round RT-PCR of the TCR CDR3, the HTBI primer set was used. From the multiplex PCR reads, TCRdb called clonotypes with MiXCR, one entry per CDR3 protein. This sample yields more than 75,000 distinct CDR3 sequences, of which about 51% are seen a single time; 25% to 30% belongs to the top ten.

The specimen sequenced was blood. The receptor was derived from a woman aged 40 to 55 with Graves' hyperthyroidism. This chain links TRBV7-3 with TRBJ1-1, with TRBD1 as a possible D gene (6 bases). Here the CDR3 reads CASSHAGDTEAFF. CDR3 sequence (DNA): TGTGCCAGCAGCCACGCAGGGGACACTGAAGCTTTCTTT.